Here is one T cell receptor (beta chain) with its context. Trimming stripped 5 bases from V and 4 bases from J, with 9 bases between. The CDR3 length is 12 residues. CDR1 MNHEY and CDR2 SVGAGI come from the germline V gene. Measured with immunoSEQ multiplex PCR; TCRdb has only the in-frame clones, and not every one. The sample lists some 120,000 clones, around nine tenths occurring once. This entry is derived from a study of control samples from healthy donors and cancer patients. Material: blood. This receptor was obtained from a man aged 50-59 years in good health. The chain employs TRBV6-5 and TRBJ2-7; D remains ambiguous. CDR3 coding DNA: TGTGCCAGCAGTCGCGACTTGTACGAGCAGTACTTC. It codes for CASSRDLYEQYF.